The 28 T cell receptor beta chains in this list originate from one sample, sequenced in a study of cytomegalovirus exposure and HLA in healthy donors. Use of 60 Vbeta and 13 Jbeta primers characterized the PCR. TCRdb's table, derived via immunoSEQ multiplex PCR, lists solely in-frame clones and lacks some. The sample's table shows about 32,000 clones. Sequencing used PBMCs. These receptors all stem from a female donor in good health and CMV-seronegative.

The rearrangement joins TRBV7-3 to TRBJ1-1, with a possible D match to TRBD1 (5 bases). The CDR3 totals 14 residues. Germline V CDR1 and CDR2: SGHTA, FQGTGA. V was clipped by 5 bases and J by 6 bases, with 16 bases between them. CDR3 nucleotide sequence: TGTGCCAGCAGCCGTCGGTCCAGGGAATCTGAAGCTTTCTTT. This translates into CASSRRSRESEAFF.

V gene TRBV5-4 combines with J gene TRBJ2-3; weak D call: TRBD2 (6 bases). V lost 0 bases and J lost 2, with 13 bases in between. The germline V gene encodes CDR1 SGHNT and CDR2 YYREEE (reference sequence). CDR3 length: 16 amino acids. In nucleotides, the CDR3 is TGTGCCAGCAGCTTGGGAATAGCGGCTCCCACAGATACGCAGTATTTT. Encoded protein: CASSLGIAAPTDTQYF.

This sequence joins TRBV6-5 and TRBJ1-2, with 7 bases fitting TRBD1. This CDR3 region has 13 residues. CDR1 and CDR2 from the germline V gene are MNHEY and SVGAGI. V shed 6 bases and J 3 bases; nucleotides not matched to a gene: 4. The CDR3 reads CASRLQGYYGYTF. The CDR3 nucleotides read TGTGCCAGCAGGTTACAGGGGTACTATGGCTACACCTTC.

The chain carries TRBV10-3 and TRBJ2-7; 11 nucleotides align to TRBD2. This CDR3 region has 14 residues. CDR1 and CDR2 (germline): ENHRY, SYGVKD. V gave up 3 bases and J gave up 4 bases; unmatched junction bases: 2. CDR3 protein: CAISDSGGEYEQYF. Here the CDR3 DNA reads TGTGCCATCAGTGATAGCGGGGGGGAGTACGAGCAGTACTTC.

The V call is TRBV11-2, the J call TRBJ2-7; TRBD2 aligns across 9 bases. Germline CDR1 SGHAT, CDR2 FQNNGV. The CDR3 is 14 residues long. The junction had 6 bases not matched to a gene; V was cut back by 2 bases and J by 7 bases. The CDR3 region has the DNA TGTGCCAGCAGCTTATCGGTAGCGGGGGTGGAGCAGTACTTC. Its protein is CASSLSVAGVEQYF.

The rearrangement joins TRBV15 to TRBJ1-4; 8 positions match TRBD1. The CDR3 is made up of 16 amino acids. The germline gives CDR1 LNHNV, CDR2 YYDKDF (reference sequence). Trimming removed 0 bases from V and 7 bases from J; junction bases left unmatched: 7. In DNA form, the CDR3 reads TGTGCCACCAGCAGAGATCCGGACAGGGAGAGTGAAAAACTGTTTTTT. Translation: CATSRDPDRESEKLFF.

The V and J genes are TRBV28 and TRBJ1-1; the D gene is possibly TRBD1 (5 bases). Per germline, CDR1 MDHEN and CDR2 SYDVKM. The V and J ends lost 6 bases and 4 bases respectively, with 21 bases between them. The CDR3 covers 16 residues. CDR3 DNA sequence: TGTGCCAGCAGCCCCCTGCGGGGGTGGAGGGGCACTGAAGCTTTCTTT. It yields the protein CASSPLRGWRGTEAFF.

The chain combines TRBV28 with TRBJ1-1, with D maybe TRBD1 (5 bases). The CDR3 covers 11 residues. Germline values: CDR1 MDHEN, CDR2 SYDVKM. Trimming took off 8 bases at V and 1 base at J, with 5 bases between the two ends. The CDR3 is CASQGNTEAFF. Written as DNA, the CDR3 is TGTGCCAGCCAGGGGAACACTGAAGCTTTCTTT.

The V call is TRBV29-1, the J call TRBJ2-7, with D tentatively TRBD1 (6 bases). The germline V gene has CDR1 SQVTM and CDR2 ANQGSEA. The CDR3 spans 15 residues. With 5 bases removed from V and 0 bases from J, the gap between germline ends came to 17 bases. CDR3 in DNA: TGCAGCGTTCTGGCCCCACAGGGCTACTCCTACGAGCAGTACTTC. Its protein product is CSVLAPQGYSYEQYF.

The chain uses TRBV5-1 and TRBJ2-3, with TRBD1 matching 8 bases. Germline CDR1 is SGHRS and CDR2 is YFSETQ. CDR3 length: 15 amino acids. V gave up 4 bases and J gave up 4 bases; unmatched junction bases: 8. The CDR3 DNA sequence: TGCGCCAGCAGCATGGGACAACAGGGGGCAGATACGCAGTATTTT. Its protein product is CASSMGQQGADTQYF.

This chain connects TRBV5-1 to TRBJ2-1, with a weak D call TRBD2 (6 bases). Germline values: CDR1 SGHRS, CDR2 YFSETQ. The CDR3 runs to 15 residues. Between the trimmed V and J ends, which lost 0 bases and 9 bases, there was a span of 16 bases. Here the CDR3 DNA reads TGCGCCAGCAGCTTGGATGGGGGGAGGTATAGTGAGCAGTTCTTC. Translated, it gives CASSLDGGRYSEQFF.

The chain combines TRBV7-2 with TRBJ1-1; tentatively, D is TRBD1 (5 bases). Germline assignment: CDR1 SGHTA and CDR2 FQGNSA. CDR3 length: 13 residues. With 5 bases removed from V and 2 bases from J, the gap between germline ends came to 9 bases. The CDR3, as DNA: TGTGCCAGCAGCCTCCAGGGAAACACTGAAGCTTTCTTT. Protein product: CASSLQGNTEAFF.

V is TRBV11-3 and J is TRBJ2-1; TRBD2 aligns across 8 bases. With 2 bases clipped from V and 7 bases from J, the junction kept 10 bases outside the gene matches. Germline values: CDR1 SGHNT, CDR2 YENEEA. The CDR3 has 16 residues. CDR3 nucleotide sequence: TGTGCCAGCAGCTTAAATTCCCGGGGGGGTGGAAATGAGCAGTTCTTC. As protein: CASSLNSRGGGNEQFF.

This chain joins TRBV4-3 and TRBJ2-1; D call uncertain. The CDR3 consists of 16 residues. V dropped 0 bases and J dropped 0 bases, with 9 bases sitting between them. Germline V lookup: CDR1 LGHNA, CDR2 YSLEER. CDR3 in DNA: TGCGCCAGCAGCCAAGAAGTGAGTTTCTCCTACAATGAGCAGTTCTTC. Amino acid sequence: CASSQEVSFSYNEQFF.

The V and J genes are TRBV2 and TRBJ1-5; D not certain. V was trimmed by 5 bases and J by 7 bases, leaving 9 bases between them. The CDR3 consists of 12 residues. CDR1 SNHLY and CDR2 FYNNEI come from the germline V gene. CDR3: CASSRVYQPQHF. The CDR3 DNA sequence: TGTGCCAGCAGTCGGGTGTACCAGCCCCAGCATTTT.

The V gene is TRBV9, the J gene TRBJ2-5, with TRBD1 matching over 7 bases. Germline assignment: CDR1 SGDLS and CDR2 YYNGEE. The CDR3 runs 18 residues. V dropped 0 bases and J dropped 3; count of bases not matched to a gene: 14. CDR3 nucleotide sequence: TGTGCCAGCAGCGTAGATCCGGTAGTAGGGACAGCCGAAGAGACCCAGTACTTC. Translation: CASSVDPVVGTAEETQYF.

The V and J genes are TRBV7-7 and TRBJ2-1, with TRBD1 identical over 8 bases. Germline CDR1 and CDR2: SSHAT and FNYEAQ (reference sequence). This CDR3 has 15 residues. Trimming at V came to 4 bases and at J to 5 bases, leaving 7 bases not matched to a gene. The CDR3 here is CASSSDRGNDNEQFF. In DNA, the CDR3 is TGTGCCAGCAGCTCTGACAGGGGAAACGACAATGAGCAGTTCTTC. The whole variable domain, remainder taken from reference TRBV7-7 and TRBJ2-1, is GAGVSQSPRYKVTKRGQDVTLRCDPISSHATLYWYQQALGQGPEFLTYFNYEAQPDKSGLPSDRFSAERPEGSISTLTIQRTEQRDSAMYRCASSSDRGNDNEQFFGPGTRLTVL.

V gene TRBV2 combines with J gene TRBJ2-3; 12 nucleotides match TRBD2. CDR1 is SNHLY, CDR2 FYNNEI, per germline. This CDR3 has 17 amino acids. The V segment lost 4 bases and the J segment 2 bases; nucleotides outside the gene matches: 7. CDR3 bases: TGTGCCAGCAGTGCACCCGGACTAGCGGGAACCACAGATACGCAGTATTTT. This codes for CASSAPGLAGTTDTQYF.

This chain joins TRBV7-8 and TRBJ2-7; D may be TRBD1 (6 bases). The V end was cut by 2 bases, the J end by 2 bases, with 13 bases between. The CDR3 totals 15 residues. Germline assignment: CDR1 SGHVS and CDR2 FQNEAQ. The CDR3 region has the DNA TGTGCCAGCAGCTTACTGACTGACAGGACCTACGAGCAGTACTTC. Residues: CASSLLTDRTYEQYF.

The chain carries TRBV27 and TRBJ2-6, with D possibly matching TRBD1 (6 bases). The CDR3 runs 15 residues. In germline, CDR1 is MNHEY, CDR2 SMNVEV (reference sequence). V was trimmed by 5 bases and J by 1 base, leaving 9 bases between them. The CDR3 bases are TGTGCCAGCAGTACTACAGGGTCTGGGGCCAACGTCCTGACTTTC. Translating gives CASSTTGSGANVLTF. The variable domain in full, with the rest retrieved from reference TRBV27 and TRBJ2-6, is EAQVTQNPRYLITVTGKKLTVTCSQNMNHEYMSWYRQDPGLGLRQIYYSMNVEVTDKGDVPEGYKVSRKEKRNFPLILESPSPNQTSLYFCASSTTGSGANVLTFGAGSRLTVL.

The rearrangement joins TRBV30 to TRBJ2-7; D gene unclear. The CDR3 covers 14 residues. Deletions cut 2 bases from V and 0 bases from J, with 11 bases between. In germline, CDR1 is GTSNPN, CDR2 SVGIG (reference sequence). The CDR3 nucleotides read TGTGCCTGGAGTTCCACACAGAGCTCCTACGAGCAGTACTTC. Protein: CAWSSTQSSYEQYF.

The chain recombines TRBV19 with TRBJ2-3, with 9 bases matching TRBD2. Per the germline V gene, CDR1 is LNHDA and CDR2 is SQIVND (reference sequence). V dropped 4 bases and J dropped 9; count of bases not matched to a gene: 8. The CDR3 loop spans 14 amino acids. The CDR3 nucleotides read TGTGCCAGTAGTACGGCTAGCGGGGCCGCAACGCAGTATTTT. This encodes CASSTASGAATQYF.

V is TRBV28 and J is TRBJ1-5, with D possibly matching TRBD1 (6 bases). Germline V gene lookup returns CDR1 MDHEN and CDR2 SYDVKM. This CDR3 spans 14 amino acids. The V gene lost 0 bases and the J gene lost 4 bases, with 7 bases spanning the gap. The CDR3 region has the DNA TGTGCCAGCAGTTTATGGCAGGGGAATCAGCCCCAGCATTTT. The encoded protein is CASSLWQGNQPQHF.

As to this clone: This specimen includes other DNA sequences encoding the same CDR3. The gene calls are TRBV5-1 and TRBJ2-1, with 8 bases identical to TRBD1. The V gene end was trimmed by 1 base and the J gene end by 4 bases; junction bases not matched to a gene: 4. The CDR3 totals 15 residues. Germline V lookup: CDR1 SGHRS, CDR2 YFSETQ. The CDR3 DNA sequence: TGCGCCAGCAGCTTGAGGACAGGGTGGTACAATGAGCAGTTCTTC. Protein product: CASSLRTGWYNEQFF.

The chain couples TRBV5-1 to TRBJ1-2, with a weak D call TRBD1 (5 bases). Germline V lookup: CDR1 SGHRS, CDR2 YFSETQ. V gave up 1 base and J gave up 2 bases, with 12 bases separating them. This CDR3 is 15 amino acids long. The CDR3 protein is CASSLTQAANYGYTF. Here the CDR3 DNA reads TGCGCCAGCAGCTTGACACAGGCAGCGAACTATGGCTACACCTTC.

CDR3 residues: CASSFRQPGREQYF. The CDR3 DNA reads TGTGCCAGCAGCTTCCGTCAGCCAGGGAGGGAGCAGTACTTC. This chain uses TRBV5-6 with TRBJ2-7, with D possibly matching TRBD2 (6 bases). Trimming stripped 2 bases from V and 7 bases from J, with 16 bases between. Germline CDR1 SGHDT, CDR2 YYEEEE. The CDR3 extends over 14 amino acids.

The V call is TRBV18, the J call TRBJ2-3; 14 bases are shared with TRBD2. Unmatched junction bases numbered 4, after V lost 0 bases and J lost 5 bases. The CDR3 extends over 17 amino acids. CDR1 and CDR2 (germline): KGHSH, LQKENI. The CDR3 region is CASSPPTSGGAGDTQYF. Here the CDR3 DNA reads TGTGCCAGCTCACCACCGACTAGCGGGGGGGCAGGAGATACGCAGTATTTT. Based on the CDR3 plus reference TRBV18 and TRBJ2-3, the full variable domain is NAGVMQNPRHLVRRRGQEARLRCSPMKGHSHVYWYRQLPEEGLKFMVYLQKENIIDESGMPKERFSAEFPKEGPSILRIQQVVRGDSAAYFCASSPPTSGGAGDTQYFGPGTRLTVL.

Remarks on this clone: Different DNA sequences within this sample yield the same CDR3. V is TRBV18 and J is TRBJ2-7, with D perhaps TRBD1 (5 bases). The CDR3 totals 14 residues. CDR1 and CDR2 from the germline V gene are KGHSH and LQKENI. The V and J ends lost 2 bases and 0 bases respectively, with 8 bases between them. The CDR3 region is CASSPSQGSYEQYF. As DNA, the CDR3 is TGTGCCAGCTCACCATCGCAGGGCTCCTACGAGCAGTACTTC.